A selection of T cell receptor beta chains follows, all from one sample in a study of CD8 T cells in Susac syndrome. TCRdb recomputed calls from the immunoSEQ multiplex PCR reads with MiXCR, one row per CDR3 protein. The sample carries 250,000 to 350,000 distinct CDR3 sequences, 92% recorded once. Sequencing input: CD4+ T cells from PBMCs. These receptors all come from a human donor with multiple sclerosis. The CDR3 runs from the conserved cysteine through the conserved F or W. D genes are given only for firm matches. Size is omitted from some rows. Given values are once, few, many or a class for expanded clones.

V gene	J gene	D gene	clone size	CDR3 protein	CDR3 DNA
TRBV7-2	TRBJ2-5	TRBD2	NA	CASSPRTRKGETQYF	TGTGCCAGCAGCCCGCGGACTAGAAAGGGCGAGACCCAGTACTTC
TRBV7-2	TRBJ1-2	NA	NA	CASSLRYGYTF	TGTGCCAGCAGCTTGCGCTATGGCTACACCTTC
TRBV7-2	TRBJ1-5	TRBD1	NA	CASSLTDRGHDQPQHF	TGTGCCAGCAGCCTCACCGACAGGGGGCATGATCAGCCCCAGCATTTT
TRBV5-4	TRBJ2-3	TRBD2	NA	CASSLATSRSTDTQYF	TGTGCCAGCAGCTTGGCGACTAGCCGTAGCACAGATACGCAGTATTTT
TRBV29-1	TRBJ1-2	TRBD1	NA	CSVDLDRGSYGYTF	TGCAGCGTTGATTTGGACAGGGGATCCTATGGCTACACCTTC
TRBV11-3	TRBJ2-3	TRBD2	NA	CASSYGLAGDTQYF	TGTGCCAGCAGCTATGGTCTAGCGGGAGATACGCAGTATTTT
TRBV27	TRBJ1-1	NA	once	CASSKHGTAEAFF	TGTGCCAGCAGTAAGCACGGGACGGCTGAAGCTTTCTTT
TRBV29-1	TRBJ2-5	NA	NA	CSAGYYRQETQYF	TGCAGCGCTGGGTATTACCGCCAAGAGACCCAGTACTTC
TRBV5-1	TRBJ2-7	TRBD1	NA	CASSFPGQGYEQYF	TGCGCCAGCAGCTTTCCGGGACAGGGGTACGAGCAGTACTTC
TRBV20-1	TRBJ2-2	NA	NA	CSARDTGSSWTGELFF	TGCAGTGCTAGAGATACCGGTTCCTCTTGGACCGGGGAGCTGTTTTTT
TRBV5-1	TRBJ1-1	NA	NA	CASSSLVIGEVTEAFF	TGCGCCAGCAGCTCCCTCGTGATTGGGGAGGTGACTGAAGCTTTCTTT
TRBV5-1	TRBJ2-3	NA	NA	CASSLMGTDTQYF	TGCGCCAGCAGCTTGATGGGCACAGATACGCAGTATTTT
TRBV6-1	TRBJ2-4	TRBD1	NA	CASRDRANIQYF	TGTGCCAGCAGGGACAGGGCAAACATTCAGTACTTC
TRBV7-9	TRBJ1-1	TRBD1	once	CASSQGQGAEAFF	TGTGCCAGCTCGCAGGGACAGGGGGCTGAAGCTTTCTTT
TRBV6-2/TRBV6-3	TRBJ1-5	NA	once	CASSIGATANQPQHF	TGTGCCAGCTCGATAGGGGCGACAGCTAATCAGCCCCAGCATTTT
TRBV6-6	TRBJ2-1	TRBD2	NA	CASSSASGSGGNEQFF	TGTGCCAGCAGTTCGGCTAGCGGGAGTGGGGGGAATGAGCAGTTCTTC
TRBV25-1	TRBJ2-6	NA	once	CASSGPQGDTSGANVLTF	TGTGCCAGCAGTGGGCCTCAGGGTGATACCTCTGGGGCCAACGTCCTGACTTTC
TRBV24-1	TRBJ1-1	NA	NA	CATRNTVNTEAFF	TGTGCCACCAGAAACACGGTGAACACTGAAGCTTTCTTT
TRBV18	TRBJ1-1	NA	NA	CASSHEHDTEVFF	TGTGCCAGCTCACACGAACACGACACTGAAGTTTTCTTT
TRBV7-9	TRBJ2-7	NA	NA	CASSLALGMSEQYF	TGTGCCAGCAGCTTAGCGCTAGGGATGAGCGAGCAGTACTTC
TRBV7-6	TRBJ2-1	TRBD2	NA	CASSLAGLAGDEQFF	TGTGCCAGCAGCCTCGCGGGACTAGCGGGAGATGAGCAGTTCTTC
TRBV5-1	TRBJ1-1	NA	once	CASSLRGVGNTEAFF	TGCGCCAGCAGCTTAAGGGGCGTTGGGAACACTGAAGCTTTCTTT